This TCR beta chain was documented in a study of blood T cells in healthy people across ages. Findings and caveats of the study: Roughly linear declines in TCR beta diversity per million T cells occurred with age.

A note on this clonotype: The antigen is unknown.

Primers used in a second PCR of roughly 6 to 12 cycles were a sample-barcoded 5' primer and a J-beta primer mix. One entry per CDR3 protein results from TCRdb running MiXCR on the 5' RACE reads. Of fewer than 800,000 distinct CDR3 sequences listed, around 21% are singletons. Each donor supplied approximately 10 milliliters of peripheral blood. Total RNA extracted from each sample amounted to at least 5.5 micrograms. Trimming removed 8 bases from V and 7 bases from J, with 15 bases in between. The CDR3 spans 13 residues. Germline CDR1 is MNHEY and CDR2 is SVGEGT. The chain combines TRBV6-2 or TRBV6-3 with TRBJ1-5, with a tentative D call TRBD1 (6 bases). The sequence derives from a man aged 70-80 years in good health. What was sequenced was blood. CDR3: CASQDSFYQPQHF. DNA of the CDR3: TGTGCCAGCCAGGACAGCTTCTACCAGCCCCAGCATTTT.